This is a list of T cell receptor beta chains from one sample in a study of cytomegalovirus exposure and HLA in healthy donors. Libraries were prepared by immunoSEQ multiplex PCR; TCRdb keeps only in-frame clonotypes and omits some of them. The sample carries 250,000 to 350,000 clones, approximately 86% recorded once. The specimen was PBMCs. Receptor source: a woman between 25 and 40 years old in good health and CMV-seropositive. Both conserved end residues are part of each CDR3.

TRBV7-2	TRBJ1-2	CASSLGGGGAYGYTF
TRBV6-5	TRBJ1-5	CASSIMRGSNQPQHF
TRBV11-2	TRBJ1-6	CASSFREGQGSPLHF
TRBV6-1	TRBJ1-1	CASSGQANTEAFF
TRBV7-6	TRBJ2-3	CASSLTPGQGTDTQYF
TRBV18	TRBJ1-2	CASSLRVSDGYTF
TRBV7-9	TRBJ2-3	CASSPEPQYF
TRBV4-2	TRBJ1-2	CASSQDLGQPNYGYTF
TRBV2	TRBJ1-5	CASRLDTSNQPQHF
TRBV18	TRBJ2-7	CASSPARLTREQYF
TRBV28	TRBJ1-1	CASSSTEAFF
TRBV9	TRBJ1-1	CASSVAGNTEAFF
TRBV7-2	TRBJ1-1	CASSLGSQGNTEAFF
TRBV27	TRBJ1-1	CASSLSWQAHTEAFF
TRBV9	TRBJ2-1	CASSDRTSGGPTYNEQFF
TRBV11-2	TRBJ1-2	CASSSPDRAYGYTF
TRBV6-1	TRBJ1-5	CASKSGGNQPQHF
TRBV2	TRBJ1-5	CASRGDRVGLGGQPQHF
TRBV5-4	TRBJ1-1	CASSSRQGLNTEAFF
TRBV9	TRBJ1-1	CASSANRDRGTTEAFF
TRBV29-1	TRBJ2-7	CSVKMRTGVNEQYF
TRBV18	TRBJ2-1	CASSPTGTGGIQYNEQFF
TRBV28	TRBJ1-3	CASIETGTGNTIYF